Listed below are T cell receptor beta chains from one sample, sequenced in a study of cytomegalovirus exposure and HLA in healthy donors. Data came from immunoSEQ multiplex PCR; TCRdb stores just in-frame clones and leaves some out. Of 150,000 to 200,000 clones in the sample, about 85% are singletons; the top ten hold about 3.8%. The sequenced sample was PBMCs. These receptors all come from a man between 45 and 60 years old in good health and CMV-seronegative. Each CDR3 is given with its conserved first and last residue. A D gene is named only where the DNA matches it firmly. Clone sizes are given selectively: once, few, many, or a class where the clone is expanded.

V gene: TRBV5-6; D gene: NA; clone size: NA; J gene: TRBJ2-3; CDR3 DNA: TGTGCCAGCAGCTTGATTAGCGACACAGATACGCAGTATTTT; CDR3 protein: CASSLISDTDTQYF
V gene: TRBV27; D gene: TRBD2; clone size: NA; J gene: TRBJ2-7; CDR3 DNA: TGTGCCAGCAACTCCGGTCCGGGGGGGAAAGGGCAGTACTTC; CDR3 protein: CASNSGPGGKGQYF
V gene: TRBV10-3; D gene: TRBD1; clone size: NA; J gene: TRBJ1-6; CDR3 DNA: TGTGCCATCAGTGAGTCCGATTTGAGGGACAGCGGATCACCCCTCCACTTT; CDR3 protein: CAISESDLRDSGSPLHF
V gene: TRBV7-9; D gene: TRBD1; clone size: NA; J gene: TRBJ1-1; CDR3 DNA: TGTGCCAGCAGCGCTACACAGGGGGCGGTCACTGAAGCTTTCTTT; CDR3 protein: CASSATQGAVTEAFF
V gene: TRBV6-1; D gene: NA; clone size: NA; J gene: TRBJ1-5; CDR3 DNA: TGTGCCAGCAGTGAACATCTGGGCGGACTCGGCAATCAGCCCCAGCATTTT; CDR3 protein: CASSEHLGGLGNQPQHF
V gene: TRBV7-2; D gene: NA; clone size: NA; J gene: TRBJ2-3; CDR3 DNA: TGTGCCAGCACCCAGGGAGGGGGAAGCACAGATACGCAGTATTTT; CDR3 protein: CASTQGGGSTDTQYF
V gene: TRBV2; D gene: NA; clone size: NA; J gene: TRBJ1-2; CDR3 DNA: TGTGCCAGCGCGACCAGATCGACGGGGAACTATGGCTACACCTTC; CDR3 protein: CASATRSTGNYGYTF
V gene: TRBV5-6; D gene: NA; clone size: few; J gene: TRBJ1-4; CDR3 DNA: TGTGCCAGCAGCTCTTCCAGTGCAACTAATGAAAAACTGTTTTTT; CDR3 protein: CASSSSSATNEKLFF
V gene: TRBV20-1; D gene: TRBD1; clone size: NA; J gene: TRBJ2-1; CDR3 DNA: TGCAGTGTAACAGGGGAGAATGAGCAGTTCTTC; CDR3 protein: CSVTGENEQFF
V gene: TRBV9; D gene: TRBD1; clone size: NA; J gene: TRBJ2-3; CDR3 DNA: TGTGCCAGCAGCTTGAGGACAGGGAGGACAGATACGCAGTATTTT; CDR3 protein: CASSLRTGRTDTQYF
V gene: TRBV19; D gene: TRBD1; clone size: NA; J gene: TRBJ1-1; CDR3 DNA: TGTGCCAGTGCGACAGGGGGGACGTGGACTGAAGCTTTCTTT; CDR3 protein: CASATGGTWTEAFF
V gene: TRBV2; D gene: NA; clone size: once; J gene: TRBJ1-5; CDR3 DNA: TGTGCCAGCAGTGAGTTCAGGGAAGGGCAGCCCCAGCATTTT; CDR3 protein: CASSEFREGQPQHF
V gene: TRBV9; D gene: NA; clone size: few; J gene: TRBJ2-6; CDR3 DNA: TGTGCCAGCAGCGGATTGGGGGCAGGGGCCAACGTCCTGACTTTC; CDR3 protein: CASSGLGAGANVLTF
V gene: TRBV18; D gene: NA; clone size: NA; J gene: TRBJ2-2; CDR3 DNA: TGTGCCAGCTCACCCCTATCGAACACCGGGGAGCTGTTTTTT; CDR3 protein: CASSPLSNTGELFF
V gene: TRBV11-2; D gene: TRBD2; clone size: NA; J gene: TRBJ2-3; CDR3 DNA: TGTGCCAGCAGCTTAGAAGGACTAGCGAACACAGATACGCAGTATTTT; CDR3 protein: CASSLEGLANTDTQYF
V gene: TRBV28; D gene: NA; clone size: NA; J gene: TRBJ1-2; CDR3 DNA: TGTGCCAGCAGTCCCCGTTTCGGGGGTGGCTACACCTTC; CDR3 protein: CASSPRFGGGYTF
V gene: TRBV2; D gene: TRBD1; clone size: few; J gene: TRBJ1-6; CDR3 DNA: TGTGCCAGCAGTGGACAGGGTAGTAATTCACCCCTCCACTTT; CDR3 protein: CASSGQGSNSPLHF
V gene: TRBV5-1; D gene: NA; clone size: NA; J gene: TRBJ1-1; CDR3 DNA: TGCGCCAGCAGCTTGTCGGGGGGAAACACTGAAGCTTTCTTT; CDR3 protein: CASSLSGGNTEAFF